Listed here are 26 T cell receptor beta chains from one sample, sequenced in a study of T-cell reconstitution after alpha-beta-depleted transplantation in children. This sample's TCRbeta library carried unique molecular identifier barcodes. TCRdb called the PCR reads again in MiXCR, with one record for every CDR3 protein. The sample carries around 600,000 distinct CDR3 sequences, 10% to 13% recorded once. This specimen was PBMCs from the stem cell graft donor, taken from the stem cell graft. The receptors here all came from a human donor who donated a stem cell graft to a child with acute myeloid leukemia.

The CDR3 spells CATSDLLPGLGPDTQYF. For the CDR3, the DNA is TGTGCCACCAGTGATTTGCTCCCGGGACTAGGTCCAGATACGCAGTATTTT. The V gene is TRBV24-1, the J gene TRBJ2-3; TRBD2 matches 8 bases. Germline V gives CDR1 KGHDR, CDR2 SFDVKD. The trim removed 0 bases at V and 4 bases at J, leaving 8 bases unmatched. The CDR3 extends over 17 amino acids.

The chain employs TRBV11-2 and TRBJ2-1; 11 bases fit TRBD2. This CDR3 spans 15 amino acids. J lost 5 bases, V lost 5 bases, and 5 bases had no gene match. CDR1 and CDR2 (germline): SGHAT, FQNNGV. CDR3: CASSRGLAVNNEQFF. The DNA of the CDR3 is TGTGCCAGCAGCCGGGGACTAGCGGTGAACAATGAGCAGTTCTTC.

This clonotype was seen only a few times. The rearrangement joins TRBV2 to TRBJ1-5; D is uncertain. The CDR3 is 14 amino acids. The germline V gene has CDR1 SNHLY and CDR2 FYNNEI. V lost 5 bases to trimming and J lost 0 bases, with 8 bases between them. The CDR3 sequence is CASSSYDSNQPQHF. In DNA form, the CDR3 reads TGTGCCAGCAGTTCCTACGATAGCAATCAGCCCCAGCATTTT.

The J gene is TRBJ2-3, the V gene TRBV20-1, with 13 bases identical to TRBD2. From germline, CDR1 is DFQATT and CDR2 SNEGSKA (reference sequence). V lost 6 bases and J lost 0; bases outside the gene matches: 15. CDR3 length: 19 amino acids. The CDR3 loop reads CSAYRTAGLAGDSTDTQYF. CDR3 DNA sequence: TGCAGTGCCTACCGGACCGCCGGACTAGCGGGAGATAGCACAGATACGCAGTATTTT.

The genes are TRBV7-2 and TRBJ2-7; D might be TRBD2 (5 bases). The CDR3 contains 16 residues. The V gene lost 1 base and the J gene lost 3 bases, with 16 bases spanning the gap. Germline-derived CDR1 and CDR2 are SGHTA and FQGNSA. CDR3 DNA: TGTGCCAGCAGCTTAGGCAGAGGAGGTACCATCTACGAGCAGTACTTC. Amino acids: CASSLGRGGTIYEQYF.

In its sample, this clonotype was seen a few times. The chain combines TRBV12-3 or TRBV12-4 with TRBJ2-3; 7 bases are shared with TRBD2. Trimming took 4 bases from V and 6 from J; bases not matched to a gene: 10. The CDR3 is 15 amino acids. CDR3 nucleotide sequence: TGTGCCAGCAGTTCTAGCGGCGTGGGGCCCGATACGCAGTATTTT. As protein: CASSSSGVGPDTQYF.

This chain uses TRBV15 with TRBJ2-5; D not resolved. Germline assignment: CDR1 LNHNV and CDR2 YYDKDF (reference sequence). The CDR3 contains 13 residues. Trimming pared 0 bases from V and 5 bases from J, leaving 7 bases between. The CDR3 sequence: CATSRESQETQYF. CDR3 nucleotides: TGTGCCACCAGCAGAGAGTCCCAGGAGACCCAGTACTTC.

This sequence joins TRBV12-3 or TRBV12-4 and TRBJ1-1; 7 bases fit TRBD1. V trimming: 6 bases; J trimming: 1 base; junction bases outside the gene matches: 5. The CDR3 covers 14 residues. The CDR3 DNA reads TGTGCCAGCAGCATGGGACAGTCGAACACTGAAGCTTTCTTT. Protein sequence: CASSMGQSNTEAFF.

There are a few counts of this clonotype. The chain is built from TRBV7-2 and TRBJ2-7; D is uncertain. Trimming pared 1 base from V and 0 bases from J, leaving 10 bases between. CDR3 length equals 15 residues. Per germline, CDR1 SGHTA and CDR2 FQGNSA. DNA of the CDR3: TGTGCCAGCAGCTTAGTAGCCCGCCTCTCCTACGAGCAGTACTTC. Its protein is CASSLVARLSYEQYF.

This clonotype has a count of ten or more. The CDR3 protein is CASSVLTGELFF. CDR3 DNA: TGTGCCAGCAGCGTACTAACCGGGGAGCTGTTTTTT. The chain joins TRBV9 to TRBJ2-2, with D hard to call. This CDR3 spans 12 amino acids. In germline, CDR1 is SGDLS, CDR2 YYNGEE. The V gene lost 1 base and the J gene lost 5 bases, with 3 bases spanning the gap.

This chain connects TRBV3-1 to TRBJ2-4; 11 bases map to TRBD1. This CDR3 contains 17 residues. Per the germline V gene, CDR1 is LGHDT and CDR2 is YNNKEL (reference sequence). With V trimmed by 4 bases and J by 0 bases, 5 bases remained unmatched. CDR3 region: CASSLSDRGLAKNIQYF. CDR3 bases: TGTGCCAGCAGCCTATCGGACAGGGGGCTAGCCAAAAACATTCAGTACTTC.

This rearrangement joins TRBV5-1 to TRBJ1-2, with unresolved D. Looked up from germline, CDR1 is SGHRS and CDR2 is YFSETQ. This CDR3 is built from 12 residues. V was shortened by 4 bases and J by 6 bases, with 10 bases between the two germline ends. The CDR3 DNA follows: TGCGCCAGCAGCCCCGAGGGAAATGGCTACACCTTC. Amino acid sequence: CASSPEGNGYTF.

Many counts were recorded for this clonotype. DNA of the CDR3: TGCAGCGTTGGCCTCAGCGGGAGTGCCACAGATACGCAGTATTTT. Translated: CSVGLSGSATDTQYF. The V gene is TRBV29-1, the J gene TRBJ2-3; the match to TRBD2 covers 8 bases. Per germline, CDR1 SQVTM and CDR2 ANQGSEA. After removal of 4 bases from V and 2 bases from J, the junction contained 8 bases not matched to a gene. This CDR3 has 15 amino acids.

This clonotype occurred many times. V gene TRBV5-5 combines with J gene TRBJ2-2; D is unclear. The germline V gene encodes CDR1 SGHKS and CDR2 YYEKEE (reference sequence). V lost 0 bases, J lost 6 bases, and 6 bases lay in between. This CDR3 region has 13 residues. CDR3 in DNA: TGTGCCAGCAGCTTGGATCCCGCCGGGGAGCTGTTTTTT. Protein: CASSLDPAGELFF.

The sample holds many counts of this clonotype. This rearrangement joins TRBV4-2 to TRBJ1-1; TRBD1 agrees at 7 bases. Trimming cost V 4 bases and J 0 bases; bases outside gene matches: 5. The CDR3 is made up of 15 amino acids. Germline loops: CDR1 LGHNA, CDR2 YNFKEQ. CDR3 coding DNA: TGTGCCAGCAGCCCCCTCGGGACAGTGAACACTGAAGCTTTCTTT. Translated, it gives CASSPLGTVNTEAFF.

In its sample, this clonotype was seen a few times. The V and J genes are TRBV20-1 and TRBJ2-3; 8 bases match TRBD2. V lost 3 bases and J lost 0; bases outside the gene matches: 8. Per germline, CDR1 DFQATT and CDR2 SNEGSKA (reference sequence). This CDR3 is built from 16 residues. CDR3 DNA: TGCAGTGCTAGGAATCCAGCGGGAGTGAGCACAGATACGCAGTATTTT. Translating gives CSARNPAGVSTDTQYF.

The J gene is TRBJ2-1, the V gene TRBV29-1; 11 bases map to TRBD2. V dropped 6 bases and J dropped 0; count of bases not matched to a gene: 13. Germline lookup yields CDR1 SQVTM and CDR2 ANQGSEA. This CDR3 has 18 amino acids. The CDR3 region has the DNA TGCAGCGTCCGTGTCGGACTAGCGGGCGCCACCTCCTACAATGAGCAGTTCTTC. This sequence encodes CSVRVGLAGATSYNEQFF.

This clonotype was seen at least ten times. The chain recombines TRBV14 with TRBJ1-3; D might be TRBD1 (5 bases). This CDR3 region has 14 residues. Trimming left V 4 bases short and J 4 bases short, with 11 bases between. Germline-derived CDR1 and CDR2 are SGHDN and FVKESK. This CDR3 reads CASSPLDTGNTIYF. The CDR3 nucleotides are TGTGCCAGCAGCCCCCTGGACACAGGAAACACCATATATTTT.

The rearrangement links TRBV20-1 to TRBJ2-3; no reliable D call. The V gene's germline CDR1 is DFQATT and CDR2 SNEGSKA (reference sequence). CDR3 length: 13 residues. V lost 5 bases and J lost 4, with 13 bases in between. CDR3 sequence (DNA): TGCAGTGCTCCGGAGCCCCGGGCAGATACGCAGTATTTT. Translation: CSAPEPRADTQYF.

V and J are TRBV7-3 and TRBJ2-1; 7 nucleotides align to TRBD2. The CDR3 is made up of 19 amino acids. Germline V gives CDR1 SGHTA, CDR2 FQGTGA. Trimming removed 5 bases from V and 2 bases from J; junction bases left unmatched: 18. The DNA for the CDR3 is TGTGCCAGCAGCGTCGTAGGGGCGGGAGCGGTTAGGACCTACAATGAGCAGTTCTTC. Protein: CASSVVGAGAVRTYNEQFF.

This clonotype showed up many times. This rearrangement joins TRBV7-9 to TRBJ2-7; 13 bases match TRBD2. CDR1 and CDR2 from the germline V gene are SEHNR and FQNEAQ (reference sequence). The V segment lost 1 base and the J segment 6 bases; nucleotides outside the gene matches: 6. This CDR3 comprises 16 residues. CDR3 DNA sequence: TGTGCCAGCAGCTTAGGGACTAGCGGGAGCTTCGGCGAGCAGTACTTC. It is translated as CASSLGTSGSFGEQYF.

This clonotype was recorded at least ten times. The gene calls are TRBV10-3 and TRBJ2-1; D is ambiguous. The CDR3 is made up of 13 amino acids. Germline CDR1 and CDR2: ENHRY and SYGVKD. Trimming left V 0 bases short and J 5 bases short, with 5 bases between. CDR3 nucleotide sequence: TGTGCCATCAGTGAGTCCCCAAACAATGAGCAGTTCTTC. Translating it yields CAISESPNNEQFF.

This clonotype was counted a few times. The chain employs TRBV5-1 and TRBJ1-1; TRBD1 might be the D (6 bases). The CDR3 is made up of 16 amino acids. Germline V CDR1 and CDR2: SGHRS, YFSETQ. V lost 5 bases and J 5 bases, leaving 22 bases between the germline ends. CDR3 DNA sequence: TGCGCCAGCAGTGCCGTTTTTGGGACACCGCGGACTGAAGCTTTCTTT. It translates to CASSAVFGTPRTEAFF.

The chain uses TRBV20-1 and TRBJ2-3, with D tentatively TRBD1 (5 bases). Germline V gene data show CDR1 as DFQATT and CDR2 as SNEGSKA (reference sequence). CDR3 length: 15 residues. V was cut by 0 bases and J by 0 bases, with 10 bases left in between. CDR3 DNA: TGCAGTGCTAGAGATTGGGGCTCTAGCACAGATACGCAGTATTTT. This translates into CSARDWGSSTDTQYF.

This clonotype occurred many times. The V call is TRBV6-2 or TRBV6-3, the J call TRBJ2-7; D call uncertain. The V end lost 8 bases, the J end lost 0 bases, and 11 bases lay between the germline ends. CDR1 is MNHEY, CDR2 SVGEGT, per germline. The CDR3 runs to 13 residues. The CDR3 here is CASRSSSSYEQYF. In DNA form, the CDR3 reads TGTGCCAGCCGTTCGTCGAGCTCCTACGAGCAGTACTTC.

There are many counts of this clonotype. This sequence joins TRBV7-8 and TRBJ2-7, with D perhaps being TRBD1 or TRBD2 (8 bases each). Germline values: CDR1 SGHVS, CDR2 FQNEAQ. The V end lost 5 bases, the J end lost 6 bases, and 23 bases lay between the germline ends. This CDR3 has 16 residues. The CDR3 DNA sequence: TGTGCCAGCAGCAGCGGTACTAGCGGACAGGGATTCGAGCAGTACTTC. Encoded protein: CASSSGTSGQGFEQYF.